One sample yielded the 3 T cell receptor beta chains listed below, sequenced in a study of blood T cell repertoires in COVID-19. Libraries were prepared by immunoSEQ multiplex PCR; TCRdb keeps only in-frame clonotypes and omits some of them. The sample has approximately 140,000 clones, more than 80% seen once; the top ten hold around 2.1%. Sequenced sample: peripheral blood. The receptors originated from a man between 65 and 79 years old with acute or convalescent COVID-19.

The chain is built from TRBV28 and TRBJ2-1, with 7 positions matching TRBD1. Germline V gives CDR1 MDHEN, CDR2 SYDVKM. This CDR3 is 14 amino acids long. Trimming cost V 6 bases and J 12 bases; bases outside gene matches: 14. CDR3: CASRHTDRVGGQFF. DNA of the CDR3: TGTGCCAGCAGACATACAGACAGGGTCGGCGGGCAGTTCTTC. Based on the CDR3 plus reference TRBV28 and TRBJ2-1, the full variable domain is DVKVTQSSRYLVKRTGEKVFLECVQDMDHENMFWYRQDPGLGLRLIYFSYDVKMKEKGDIPEGYSVSREKKERFSLILESASTNQTSMYLCASRHTDRVGGQFFGPGTRLTVL.

V is TRBV28 and J is TRBJ1-1; D call uncertain. With 7 bases removed from V and 2 bases from J, the gap between germline ends came to 14 bases. CDR1 is MDHEN, CDR2 SYDVKM, per germline. CDR3 length: 14 amino acids. The CDR3 DNA reads TGTGCCAGCATTCCCCCGAGAGCTAACACTGAAGCTTTCTTT. It yields the protein CASIPPRANTEAFF.

The chain combines TRBV6-1 with TRBJ1-2, with 8 positions matching TRBD1. Germline V gene data show CDR1 as MNHNS and CDR2 as SASEGT. The V gene end was trimmed by 4 bases and the J gene end by 0 bases; junction bases not matched to a gene: 7. The CDR3 sequence is 16 residues long. As DNA, the CDR3 is TGTGCCAGCAGTGGTAGGGGACAGGCCCCTAACTATGGCTACACCTTC. This gives the protein CASSGRGQAPNYGYTF.